This T cell receptor (beta chain) originates from a study of technical replicates of blood from several donors. Measured with immunoSEQ multiplex PCR; TCRdb has only the in-frame clones, and not every one. Of fewer than 80,000 clones listed, roughly 91% are singletons. V gave up 0 bases and J gave up 0 bases, with 4 bases separating them. The germline CDR1 and CDR2 sequences are SGHRS and YFSETQ. The CDR3 length is 13 residues. This chain connects TRBV5-1 to TRBJ2-7; D is undetermined. Sequencing was performed on PBMCs. The clonotype comes from a human donor in good health. Some clones in this sample may be carry-over from other donors' samples. CDR3 sequence: CASSLASSYEQYF. In DNA form, the CDR3 reads TGCGCCAGCAGCTTGGCTAGCTCCTACGAGCAGTACTTC.